This T cell receptor beta chain emerged from a study of T cells after yellow fever vaccination. As for the study in general: Low-cell-number fractions underwent preparation using SMART-Seq v4 Ultra Low Input.

Researchers made TCR cDNA using 5'RACE template switching, and this step added a universal primer site and UMIs. MiXCR, run by TCRdb on the 5' RACE reads, gives a single entry per CDR3 protein. The sample carries approximately 160,000 distinct CDR3 sequences, 9.3% recorded once. Per the germline V gene, CDR1 is MGHRA and CDR2 is YSYEKL. Deletions cut 1 base from V and 3 bases from J, with 10 bases between. The length of the CDR3 is 15 residues. This clonotype was observed many times. The chain links TRBV4-1 to TRBJ1-5, with D perhaps TRBD1 (6 bases). The origin of this receptor is a man between 18 and 29 years old who received the YFV17D yellow fever vaccine. The sequenced sample was CD8+ T cells sorted from PBMCs, obtained 45 days after the yellow fever booster vaccination. CDR3 DNA: TGCGCCAGCAGCCAAGTCCGGGGGCCCAATCAGCCCCAGCATTTT. This translates into CASSQVRGPNQPQHF.